Sequencing of this T cell receptor (beta chain) was carried out in a study of blood T cell repertoires in COVID-19. Some clones are missing from TCRdb's copy, which holds only in-frame ones; the method was immunoSEQ multiplex PCR. The sample has approximately 140,000 clones, 86% seen once. V lost 5 bases, J lost 8 bases, and 15 bases lay in between. The CDR3 covers 13 residues. Germline CDR1 and CDR2: SEHNR and FQNEAQ (reference sequence). This clonotype originated in a woman aged 45-65 years who had recovered from COVID-19. The chain recombines TRBV7-9 with TRBJ1-2; tentative D call: TRBD1 (5 bases). Source material: PBMCs or T cells enriched from blood (not recorded which). DNA of the CDR3: TGTGCCAGCAGCCCCCTAGGGGCGTTAGGCTACACCTTC. This encodes CASSPLGALGYTF.